The 5 T cell receptor beta chains below all came from one sample that was sequenced in a study of T-cell reconstitution after alpha-beta-depleted transplantation in children (TCRdb year 2016). Library preparation used PCR. Instrument on record: Illumina HiSeq 2500. To normalize quantification of the TCRbeta repertoire, the TCR libraries were built with molecular barcoding that relied on unique molecular identifiers. TCRdb reworked the public reads: Q25 trimming with fastp, MiXCR clone assembly, productive beta chains retained. Rows are unified per CDR3 protein, each entry keeping the most common DNA and genes. This sample comprises fewer than 400,000 distinct CDR3 sequences, 23% of them detected only once. The leading ten clones occupy roughly 11% of the sample. The intended sense of this specimen's treatment or condition label: allogeneic hematopoietic cell transplantation with graft depleted of TCRalphabeta T cells and CD19 B cells.

The source material was PBMCs, mostly from graft donor cells, sampled 180 days after TCRalphabeta/CD19-depleted stem cell transplant. The receptors here all came from a male patient younger than 18 who had a stem cell transplant for acute lymphoblastic leukemia, so the T cells may come from the graft donor.

The DNA of the CDR3 is TGTGCCAGCAGCCCTTCTCCTAAGGCTGAGCAGTACTTC. Translated: CASSPSPKAEQYF. The chain is built from TRBV3-1 and TRBJ2-7; no firm D call. CDR3 size: 13 residues. The germline gives CDR1 LGHDT, CDR2 YNNKEL (reference sequence). With 4 bases removed from V and 7 bases from J, the gap between germline ends came to 14 bases.

This chain links TRBV27 with TRBJ1-2; TRBD1 is a possible D gene (6 bases). Germline loops: CDR1 MNHEY, CDR2 SMNVEV (reference sequence). V gave up 8 bases and J gave up 6 bases, with 19 bases separating them. CDR3 length equals 14 residues. The CDR3 reads CASRDTHDANGYTF. DNA for the CDR3: TGTGCCAGCCGGGACACCCATGATGCCAATGGCTACACCTTC.

CDR3 nucleotide sequence: TGTGCCACCGTCGGGGGTGGGAGCACAGATACGCAGTATTTT. It translates to CATVGGGSTDTQYF. V and J are TRBV15 and TRBJ2-3; a weak D match, TRBD2 (6 bases). V lost 8 bases to trimming and J lost 0 bases, with 12 bases between them. CDR1 LNHNV and CDR2 YYDKDF come from the germline V gene (reference sequence). The CDR3 runs to 14 residues. The full variable domain, in which reference TRBV15 and TRBJ2-3 provide the parts outside the CDR3, is DAMVIQNPRYQVTQFGKPVTLSCSQTLNHNVMYWYQQKSSQAPKLLFHYYDKDFNNEADTPDNFQSRRPNTSFCFLDIRSPGLGDTAMYLCATVGGGSTDTQYFGPGTRLTVL.

The rearrangement uses TRBV7-8 and TRBJ2-3; D perhaps matches TRBD2 (6 bases). Germline CDR1 and CDR2: SGHVS and FQNEAQ. The length of the CDR3 is 19 residues. The ends were cut back, 0 bases at V and 5 bases at J, with 24 bases in the middle. The CDR3 loop reads CASSLARVRLTLGGDTQYF. The CDR3 nucleotides are TGTGCCAGCAGCTTAGCCCGGGTTCGACTCACCCTCGGGGGAGATACGCAGTATTTT.

This chain links TRBV29-1 with TRBJ2-7, with TRBD1 matching over 9 bases. Per the germline V gene, CDR1 is SQVTM and CDR2 is ANQGSEA. This CDR3 contains 13 residues. V lost 4 bases to trimming and J lost 4 bases; unmatched junction nucleotides: 5. CDR3 region: CSVAPGQGYEQYF. The DNA for the CDR3 is TGCAGCGTTGCCCCGGGACAGGGTTACGAGCAGTACTTC.